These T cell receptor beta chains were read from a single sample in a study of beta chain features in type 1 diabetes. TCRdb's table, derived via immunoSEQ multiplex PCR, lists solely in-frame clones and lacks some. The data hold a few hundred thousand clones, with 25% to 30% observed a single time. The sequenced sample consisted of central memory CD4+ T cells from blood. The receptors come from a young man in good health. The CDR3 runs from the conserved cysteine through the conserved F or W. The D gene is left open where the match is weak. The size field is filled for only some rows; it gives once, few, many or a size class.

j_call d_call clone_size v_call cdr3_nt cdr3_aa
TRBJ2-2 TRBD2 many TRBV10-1 TGCGCCAGCACTGCTAGCGGGGGAGTCGGGGAGCTGTTTTTT CASTASGGVGELFF
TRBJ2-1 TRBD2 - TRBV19 TGTGCCAGTAGTATTGGGTATGGGGCGGGGGGGGCCGAAGAGCAGTTCTTC CASSIGYGAGGAEEQFF
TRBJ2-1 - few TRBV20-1 TGCAGTGCGGGGGGGCCCGATGAGCAGTTCTTC CSAGGPDEQFF
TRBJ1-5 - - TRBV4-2 TGTGCCAGCAGCCAAGACTACAGGGCCCTGGAGCGGCAGCCCCAGCATTTT CASSQDYRALERQPQHF
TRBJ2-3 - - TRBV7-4 TGTGCCACCAGTAGCCGGACTTGCCATGGGTCGCAGTATTTT CATSSRTCHGSQYF
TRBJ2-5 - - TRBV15 TGTGCCACCAGCAAAGGGCTGAGCCAAGAGACCCAGTACTTC CATSKGLSQETQYF
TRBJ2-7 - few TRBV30 TGTGCCTGGACGGCAGGTAGTGGGCAGTACTTC CAWTAGSGQYF
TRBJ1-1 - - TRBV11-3 TGTGCCAGCAGCTTAGGGGAGGGCGGTGAAGCTTTCTTT CASSLGEGGEAFF
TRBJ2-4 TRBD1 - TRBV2 TGTGCCAGCAGTGTTATCGCCCGACAGGGCGTCAGCTTC CASSVIARQGVSF
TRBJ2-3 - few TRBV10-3 TGTGCCATCAGTGAGTTGACGCCTGGGGCCGGGGGTACGCAGTATTTT CAISELTPGAGGTQYF
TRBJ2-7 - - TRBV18 TGTGCCAGCTCACCAACGTCGACCTACGAGCAGTACTTC CASSPTSTYEQYF
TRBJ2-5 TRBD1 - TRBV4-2 TGTGCCAGCAGCCCGACCGACAGGGCTCGGGAGACCCAGTACTTC CASSPTDRARETQYF
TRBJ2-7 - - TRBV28 TGTGCCAGCACCCGCCGGGCCAAAAGGGTCTACGAGCAGTACTTC CASTRRAKRVYEQYF
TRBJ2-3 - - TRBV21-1 TGTGCCAGCAGCAAAGAAGGACAGGGGTGGGCAGATACGCAGTATTTT CASSKEGQGWADTQYF
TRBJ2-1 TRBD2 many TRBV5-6 TGTGCCAGCAGCTCTCTAGCGGGGACTTACAATGAGCAGTTCTTC CASSSLAGTYNEQFF
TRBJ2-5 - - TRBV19 TGTGCCTCTACAACGGGGCAGGGAGGAGGAGAGACCCAGTACTTC CASTTGQGGGETQYF
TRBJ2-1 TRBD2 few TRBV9 TGTGCCAGCAGCGTAGTCATGGGACTAGCGGGAGTGTCCAATGAGCAGTTCTTC CASSVVMGLAGVSNEQFF
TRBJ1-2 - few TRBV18 TGTGCCAGCTCACCCGAGGAGAATGGCTACACCTTC CASSPEENGYTF
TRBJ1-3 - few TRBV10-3 TGTGCCATCAGTGATGAGGGCCACACCATATATTTT CAISDEGHTIYF
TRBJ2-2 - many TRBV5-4 TGTGCCAGCAGGGGGACCGGGGAGCTGTTTTTT CASRGTGELFF
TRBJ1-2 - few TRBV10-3 TGTGCCATCAGTGAGTCAAGCGGTGGCTACACCTTC CAISESSGGYTF
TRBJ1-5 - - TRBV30 TGTGCCTGGAGTGTGAGGTTTAACGATCCCCAGCATTTT CAWSVRFNDPQHF